This T cell receptor beta chain was profiled in a study of T-cell memory formation after mild COVID-19. The sample holds many counts of this clonotype. The J segment lost 0 bases and the V segment lost 4 bases, leaving 7 bases of the junction unmatched. In germline, CDR1 is LGHNA, CDR2 YSLEER. This CDR3 spans 16 amino acids. TCRdb reprocessed the 5' RACE reads via MiXCR and lists one record per CDR3 protein. The repertoire has more than 350,000 distinct CDR3 sequences, around 21% of them found once; the top ten carry about 12%. The chain couples TRBV4-3 to TRBJ2-7, with TRBD1 identical over 9 bases. The sample was PBMCs or a T cell subset sorted from them (not recorded which). This clonotype originated in an adult woman who had mild COVID-19 (a few samples of this study predate the infection). Cell type and time point are not known. The CDR3 DNA reads TGCGCCAGCAGCCGGAGCCGGGACAGGGTCTCCTACGAGCAGTACTTC. Its protein is CASSRSRDRVSYEQYF.